Each of the 21 T cell receptor beta chains below was sequenced from the same sample in a study of high-grade serous ovarian cancer treatment subgroups. Profiling relied on immunoSEQ multiplex PCR, and the TCRdb table lists in-frame clones only, not all of them. Of about 12,000 clones in the sample, about 90% were seen once. Tumor samples were obtained before definitive surgery or chemotherapy. The sequencing input was tumor tissue. The origin of the receptors is a human donor with high-grade serous ovarian cancer.

CDR3 in DNA: TGTGCCAGTAGTGCCGACGCTCCGGGACAACATTTCTTCAATCAGCCCCAGCATTTT. It yields the protein CASSADAPGQHFFNQPQHF. The rearrangement links TRBV19 to TRBJ1-5, with D possibly matching TRBD1 (6 bases). The V end lost 5 bases, the J end lost 3 bases, and 26 bases lay between the germline ends. The CDR3 totals 19 residues. The V gene's germline CDR1 is LNHDA and CDR2 SQIVND (reference sequence).

The rearrangement joins TRBV6-5 to TRBJ1-1; D possibly corresponds to TRBD1 (5 bases). The CDR3 extends over 14 amino acids. Germline lookup yields CDR1 MNHEY and CDR2 SVGAGI. Trimming stripped 0 bases from V and 3 bases from J, with 8 bases between. The CDR3 reads CASSYSRGDTEAFF. For the CDR3, the DNA is TGTGCCAGCAGTTACTCGAGGGGAGACACTGAAGCTTTCTTT.

Written as DNA, the CDR3 is TGTGCCAGCAGCTGGGGACAGACGATATCCTACGAGCAGTACTTC. Amino acids: CASSWGQTISYEQYF. The rearrangement joins TRBV5-6 to TRBJ2-7; 7 bases are a match to TRBD1. Germline loops: CDR1 SGHDT, CDR2 YYEEEE. The J segment lost 1 base and the V segment lost 3 bases, leaving 7 bases of the junction unmatched. The CDR3 contains 15 residues.

This chain links TRBV2 with TRBJ2-4, with D maybe TRBD2 (5 bases). This CDR3 spans 12 amino acids. Germline V gene sequence: CDR1 SNHLY, CDR2 FYNNEI. The V end was cut by 1 base, the J end by 10 bases, with 8 bases between. The CDR3 nucleotides are TGTGCCAGCAGTGAAGGAGAGGGTATTCAGTACTTC. Translated: CASSEGEGIQYF.

V and J are TRBV7-8 and TRBJ1-1; D may be TRBD1 (6 bases). The V and J ends lost 5 bases and 3 bases respectively, with 13 bases between them. This CDR3 is built from 14 residues. CDR1 and CDR2 from the germline V gene are SGHVS and FQNEAQ. This chain's CDR3 is CASSHTGMDTEAFF. Here the CDR3 DNA reads TGTGCCAGCAGCCACACAGGGATGGACACTGAAGCTTTCTTT.

This rearrangement joins TRBV28 to TRBJ1-1; 7 bases map to TRBD1. Germline CDR1 reads MDHEN; CDR2 reads SYDVKM. CDR3 length: 15 amino acids. V dropped 10 bases and J dropped 1; count of bases not matched to a gene: 12. The CDR3 DNA sequence: TGTGCCACCACAATACAGGGGCGAAGGAACACTGAAGCTTTCTTT. Amino acids: CATTIQGRRNTEAFF.

The V and J genes are TRBV21-1 and TRBJ1-6; the table's D call, TRBD1, was not checked against the DNA. TRBV21-1 is deemed a pseudogene. This CDR3 spans 18 amino acids. The CDR3 DNA reads TGTGCCAGCAGCAAAGCTGACACATTTAGCTCCTATAATTCACCCCTCCACTTT. Translation gives CASSKADTFSSYNSPLHF.

This clone was picked up one time. This chain uses TRBV27 with TRBJ1-2, with 11 bases matching TRBD1. This CDR3 has 15 residues. CDR1 MNHEY and CDR2 SMNVEV come from the germline V gene (reference sequence). The J segment lost 5 bases and the V segment lost 6 bases, leaving 8 bases of the junction unmatched. The CDR3 here is CASRPGQGAMYGYTF. The CDR3 coding sequence is TGTGCCAGCAGACCCGGACAGGGGGCGATGTATGGCTACACCTTC.

The chain couples TRBV6-1 to TRBJ1-1; no clear D gene. CDR3 length: 13 residues. Per germline, CDR1 MNHNS and CDR2 SASEGT. With 0 bases removed from V and 7 bases from J, the gap between germline ends came to 9 bases. Here the CDR3 reads CASSEALAGEAFF. CDR3 DNA: TGTGCCAGCAGTGAAGCTTTGGCCGGTGAAGCTTTCTTT.

This clone is a singleton in its sample. The chain combines TRBV4-1 with TRBJ1-4; D possibly corresponds to TRBD1 (6 bases). Between the trimmed V and J ends, which lost 0 bases and 7 bases, there was a span of 18 bases. The CDR3 length is 17 residues. The germline gives CDR1 MGHRA, CDR2 YSYEKL. DNA for the CDR3: TGCGCCAGCAGCCAAGACCTCTGGAGGACAGATCCTGAAAAACTGTTTTTT. Translating it yields CASSQDLWRTDPEKLFF.

The V gene is TRBV2, the J gene TRBJ2-7, with no clear D. Trimming removed 7 bases from V and 7 bases from J, with 20 bases in between. The CDR3 extends over 14 amino acids. From germline, CDR1 is SNHLY and CDR2 FYNNEI. CDR3 nucleotides: TGTGCCAGCAACCAACAAGCCCCACTCGGGGAGCAGTACGTC. Translating gives CASNQQAPLGEQYV.

The J gene is TRBJ1-1, the V gene TRBV28, with unresolved D. Germline assignment: CDR1 MDHEN and CDR2 SYDVKM. Between the trimmed V and J ends, which lost 6 bases and 5 bases, there was a span of 16 bases. This CDR3 is built from 14 residues. Here the CDR3 reads CASSPSGPVTEAFF. For the CDR3, the DNA is TGTGCCAGCAGCCCGTCCGGACCCGTGACTGAAGCTTTCTTT.

The chain links TRBV5-8 to TRBJ2-3; the match to TRBD1 covers 8 bases. The J segment lost 9 bases and the V segment lost 7 bases, leaving 10 bases of the junction unmatched. The germline V gene encodes CDR1 SGHTS and CDR2 YDEGEE. This CDR3 comprises 13 residues. CDR3 coding DNA: TGTGCCAGCTCGGGACAGGACCGGGGAACGCAGTATTTT. Protein product: CASSGQDRGTQYF.

The chain employs TRBV7-8 and TRBJ2-7, with TRBD2 as a possible D gene (5 bases). V was trimmed by 1 base and J by 0 bases, leaving 19 bases between them. Per germline, CDR1 SGHVS and CDR2 FQNEAQ. The CDR3 length is 18 residues. DNA for the CDR3: TGTGCCAGCAGCTTAGAAATCGGGGTTGGCTTCGCCTCCTACGAGCAGTACTTC. Protein sequence: CASSLEIGVGFASYEQYF. Drawing the rest from reference TRBV7-8 and TRBJ2-7, the complete variable domain is GAGVSQSPRYKVAKRGQDVALRCDPISGHVSLFWYQQALGQGPEFLTYFQNEAQLDKSGLPSDRFFAERPEGSVSTLKIQRTQQEDSAVYLCASSLEIGVGFASYEQYFGPGTRLTVT.

The chain recombines TRBV19 with TRBJ2-1; TRBD2 matches 8 bases. The CDR3 length is 17 residues. V gave up 3 bases and J gave up 3 bases; unmatched junction bases: 10. Germline lookup yields CDR1 LNHDA and CDR2 SQIVND (reference sequence). The CDR3 spells CASSIPLSGGRYNEQFF. The CDR3 DNA sequence: TGTGCCAGTAGTATTCCCTTAAGCGGGGGCCGCTACAATGAGCAGTTCTTC.

The chain recombines TRBV7-9 with TRBJ1-1; D remains ambiguous. The CDR3 has 14 residues. Germline V lookup: CDR1 SEHNR, CDR2 FQNEAQ (reference sequence). The ends were cut back, 1 base at V and 6 bases at J, with 12 bases in the middle. The CDR3 protein is CASSLVSTQSEAFF. For the CDR3, the DNA is TGTGCCAGCAGCTTAGTCAGTACGCAGTCTGAAGCTTTCTTT. Drawing the rest from reference TRBV7-9 and TRBJ1-1, the complete variable domain is DTGVSQNPRHKITKRGQNVTFRCDPISEHNRLYWYRQTLGQGPEFLTYFQNEAQLEKSRLLSDRFSAERPKGSFSTLEIQRTEQGDSAMYLCASSLVSTQSEAFFGQGTRLTVV.

V usage is TRBV7-2 and J usage is TRBJ2-1; 11 bases fit TRBD2. The CDR3 is made up of 16 amino acids. Trimming cost V 1 base and J 6 bases; bases outside gene matches: 5. Germline V gives CDR1 SGHTA, CDR2 FQGNSA. CDR3 DNA: TGTGCCAGCAGCTTAGGTAGCGGGGGGGGTCGCAATGAGCAGTTCTTC. Translation: CASSLGSGGGRNEQFF.

The table lists this clone with a count of one. Compared with germline, one end of the junction differs, possibly owing to a read error. The rearrangement uses TRBV7-9 and TRBJ2-5, with 8 bases fitting TRBD2. The CDR3 sequence is 15 residues long. The germline V gene encodes CDR1 SEHNR and CDR2 FQNEAQ (reference sequence). CDR3 nucleotide sequence: TGTGCCAGCAGCCGACTACTAGCGGAACAAGGGACCCAGTACTTC. This encodes CASSRLLAEQGTQYF.

This clone was found a few times. The genes are TRBV7-2 and TRBJ1-1; 10 bases fit TRBD1. Germline V gives CDR1 SGHTA, CDR2 FQGNSA. The trim removed 5 bases at V and 7 bases at J, leaving 4 bases unmatched. The CDR3 is 13 amino acids. This CDR3 reads CASSARTGGEAFF. The CDR3, as DNA: TGTGCCAGCAGCGCCCGGACAGGGGGTGAAGCTTTCTTT.

J is TRBJ1-4 and V is TRBV6-1; D is uncertain. The CDR3 is made up of 14 amino acids. Germline loops: CDR1 MNHNS, CDR2 SASEGT. V was clipped by 4 bases and J by 5 bases, with 11 bases between them. This chain's CDR3 is CASSVGSINEKLFF. CDR3 sequence (DNA): TGTGCCAGCAGTGTAGGGAGCATAAATGAAAAACTGTTTTTT.

The chain links TRBV27 to TRBJ1-2; 9 bases map to TRBD1. The junction had 2 bases not matched to a gene; V was cut back by 0 bases and J by 0 bases. Germline CDR1 is MNHEY and CDR2 is SMNVEV (reference sequence). The CDR3 consists of 16 residues. In nucleotides, the CDR3 is TGTGCCAGCAGTTTATCGGGACAGGGAGCTAACTATGGCTACACCTTC. This encodes CASSLSGQGANYGYTF.